The clone carrying this T cell receptor beta chain turned up a few times. Its antigen is as yet unknown. There are 16 residues in the CDR3. Trimming stripped 1 base from V and 7 bases from J, with 14 bases between. Germline V gene data show CDR1 as LGHNA and CDR2 as YSLEER. The study enrolled healthy HIV-negative adults without recent acute infections or vaccinations as donors. Nashville, Tennessee was home to all donors, who were Caucasian adults. This specimen belongs to a study of shared clonotypes between healthy human individuals. Broader study findings: It was observed that around 5% of naive CD4 clonotypes were shared across a handful of donors.

Deep-level running was used for the assay. The method was immunoSEQ multiplex PCR; TCRdb's version includes in-frame clones alone and lacks a portion of them. In the table there are about 980,000 clones, 76% of which are singletons. The sequenced sample was memory CD4+ T cells sorted from blood. The subset here: CD45RA-negative fraction. This chain connects TRBV4-3 to TRBJ1-6; D might be TRBD1 (5 bases). This clonotype originated in a young man in good health. In DNA, the CDR3 is TGCGCCAGCAGCCAAGTCTACGTTGGGGGAAATTCACCCCTCCACTTT. Protein: CASSQVYVGGNSPLHF.